The T cell receptor (beta chain) under discussion was sequenced for a study of T cells expressing NK-cell markers. Study as a whole: Seropositivity for HCMV was found in seven of the eight sequenced donors, with one seronegative.

The CDR3 runs to 15 residues. Per the germline V gene, CDR1 is SGHRS and CDR2 is YFSETQ. TCR beta cDNA was generated via 5'RACE template switching incorporating UMIs. From its re-call of the 5' RACE reads, TCRdb lists each CDR3 protein once, without DNA. Recorded for this sample: around 550,000 distinct CDR3 sequences. The source material was blood T cells: a sorted CD56 or NKG2C T cell subset, CD4+ or CD8+ T cells, or bulk PBMC T cells (not recorded which). This sequence joins TRBV5-1 and TRBJ2-1; there is no DNA to check the TCRdb D call of TRBD2. The TCR sequence derives from a man younger than 35 in good health. The CDR3 here is CASSLNWLAVYEQFF.